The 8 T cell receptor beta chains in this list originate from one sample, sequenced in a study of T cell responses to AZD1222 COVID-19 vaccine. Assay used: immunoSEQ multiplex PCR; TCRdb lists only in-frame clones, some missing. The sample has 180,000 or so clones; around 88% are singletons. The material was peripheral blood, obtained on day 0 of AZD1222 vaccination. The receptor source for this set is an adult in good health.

The CDR3 DNA sequence: TGCGCCAGCAGATGGGCAGTAGGGAACACTGAAGCTTTCTTT. As protein: CASRWAVGNTEAFF. This chain links TRBV4-3 with TRBJ1-1; D uncertain. Trimming removed 6 bases from V and 1 base from J, with 12 bases in between. The CDR3 has 14 residues. Germline V gene lookup returns CDR1 LGHNA and CDR2 YSLEER.

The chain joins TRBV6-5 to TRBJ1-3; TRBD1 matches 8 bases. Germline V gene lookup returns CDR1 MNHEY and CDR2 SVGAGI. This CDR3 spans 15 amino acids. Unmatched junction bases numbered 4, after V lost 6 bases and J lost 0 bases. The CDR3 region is CASRIGTGSGNTIYF. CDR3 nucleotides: TGTGCCAGCAGGATTGGGACAGGCTCTGGAAACACCATATATTTT.

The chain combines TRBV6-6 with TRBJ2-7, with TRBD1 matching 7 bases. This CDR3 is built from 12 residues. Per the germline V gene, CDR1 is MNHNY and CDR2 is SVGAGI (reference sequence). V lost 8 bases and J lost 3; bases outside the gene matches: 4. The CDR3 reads CASWDRIYEQYF. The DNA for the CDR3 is TGTGCCAGCTGGGACAGAATCTACGAGCAGTACTTC.

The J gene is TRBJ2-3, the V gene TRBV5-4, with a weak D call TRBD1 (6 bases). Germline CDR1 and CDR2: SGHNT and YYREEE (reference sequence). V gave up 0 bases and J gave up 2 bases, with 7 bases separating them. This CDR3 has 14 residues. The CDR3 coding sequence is TGTGCCAGCAGCTTGGTGGGGGCCACAGATACGCAGTATTTT. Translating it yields CASSLVGATDTQYF.

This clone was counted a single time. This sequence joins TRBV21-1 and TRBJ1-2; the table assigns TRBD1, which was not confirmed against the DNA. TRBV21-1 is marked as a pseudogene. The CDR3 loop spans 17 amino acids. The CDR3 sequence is CASSKRAIGQEDYGYTF. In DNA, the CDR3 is TGTGCCAGCAGCAAAAGAGCCATAGGACAGGAAGACTATGGCTACACCTTC.

The CDR3 sequence: CASSQRAFQPQHF. In nucleotides, the CDR3 is TGCGCCAGCAGCCAAAGGGCCTTCCAGCCCCAGCATTTT. J is TRBJ1-5 and V is TRBV4-1; D gene unclear. CDR1 is MGHRA, CDR2 YSYEKL, per germline. Trimming took off 2 bases at V and 7 bases at J, with 9 bases between the two ends. CDR3 length: 13 residues.

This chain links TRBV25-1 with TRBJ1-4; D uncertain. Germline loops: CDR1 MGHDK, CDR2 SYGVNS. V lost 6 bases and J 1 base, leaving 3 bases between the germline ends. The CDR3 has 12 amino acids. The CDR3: CASRGTNEKLFF. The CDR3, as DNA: TGTGCCAGCAGGGGAACTAATGAAAAACTGTTTTTT.

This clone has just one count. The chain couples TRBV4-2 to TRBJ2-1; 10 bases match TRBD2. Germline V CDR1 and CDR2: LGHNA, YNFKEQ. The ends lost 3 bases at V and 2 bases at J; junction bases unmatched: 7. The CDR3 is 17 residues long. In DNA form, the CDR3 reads TGTGCCAGCAGCCACCTGAGCGGGGGGGCCGCCTACAATGAGCAGTTCTTC. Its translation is CASSHLSGGAAYNEQFF.